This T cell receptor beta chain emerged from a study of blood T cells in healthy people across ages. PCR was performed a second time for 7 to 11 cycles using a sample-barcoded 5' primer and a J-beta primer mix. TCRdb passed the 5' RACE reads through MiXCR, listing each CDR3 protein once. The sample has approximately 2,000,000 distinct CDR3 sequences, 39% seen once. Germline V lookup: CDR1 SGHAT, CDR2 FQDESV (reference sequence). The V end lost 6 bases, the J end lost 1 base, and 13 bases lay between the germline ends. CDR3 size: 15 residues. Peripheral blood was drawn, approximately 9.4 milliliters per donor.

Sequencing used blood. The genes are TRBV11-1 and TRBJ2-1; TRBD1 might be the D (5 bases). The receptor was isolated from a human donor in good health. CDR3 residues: CASRDTRASYNEQFF. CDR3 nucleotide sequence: TGTGCCAGCAGAGACACCAGGGCGTCCTACAATGAGCAGTTCTTC. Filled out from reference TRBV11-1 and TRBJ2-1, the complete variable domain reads EAEVAQSPRYKITEKSQAVAFWCDPISGHATLYWYRQILGQGPELLVQFQDESVVDDSQLPKDRFSAERLKGVDSTLKIQPAELGDSAMYLCASRDTRASYNEQFFGPGTRLTVL.